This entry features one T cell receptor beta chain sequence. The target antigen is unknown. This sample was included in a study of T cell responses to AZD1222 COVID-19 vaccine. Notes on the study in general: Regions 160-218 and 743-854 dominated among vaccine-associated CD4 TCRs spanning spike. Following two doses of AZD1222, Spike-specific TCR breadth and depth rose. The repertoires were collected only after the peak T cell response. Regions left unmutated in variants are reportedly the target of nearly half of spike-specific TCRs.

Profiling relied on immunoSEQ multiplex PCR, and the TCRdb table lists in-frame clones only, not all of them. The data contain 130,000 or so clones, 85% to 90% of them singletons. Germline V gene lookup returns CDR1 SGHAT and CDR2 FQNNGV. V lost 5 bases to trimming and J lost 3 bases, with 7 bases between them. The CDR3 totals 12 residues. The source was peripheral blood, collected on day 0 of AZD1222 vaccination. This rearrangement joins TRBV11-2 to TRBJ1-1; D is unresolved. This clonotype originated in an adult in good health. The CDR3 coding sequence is TGTGCCAGCAGCCCCCGCTACACTGAAGCTTTCTTT. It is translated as CASSPRYTEAFF.